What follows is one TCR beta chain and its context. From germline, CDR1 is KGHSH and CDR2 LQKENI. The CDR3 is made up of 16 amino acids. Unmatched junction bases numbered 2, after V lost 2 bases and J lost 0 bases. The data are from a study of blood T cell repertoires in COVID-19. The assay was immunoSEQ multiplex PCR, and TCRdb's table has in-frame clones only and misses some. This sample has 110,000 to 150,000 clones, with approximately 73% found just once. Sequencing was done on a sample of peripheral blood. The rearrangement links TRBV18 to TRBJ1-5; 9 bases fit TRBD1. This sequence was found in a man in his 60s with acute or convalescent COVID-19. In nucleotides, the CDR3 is TGTGCCAGCTCACCAAGACAGGGGGGTAGCAATCAGCCCCAGCATTTT. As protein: CASSPRQGGSNQPQHF.